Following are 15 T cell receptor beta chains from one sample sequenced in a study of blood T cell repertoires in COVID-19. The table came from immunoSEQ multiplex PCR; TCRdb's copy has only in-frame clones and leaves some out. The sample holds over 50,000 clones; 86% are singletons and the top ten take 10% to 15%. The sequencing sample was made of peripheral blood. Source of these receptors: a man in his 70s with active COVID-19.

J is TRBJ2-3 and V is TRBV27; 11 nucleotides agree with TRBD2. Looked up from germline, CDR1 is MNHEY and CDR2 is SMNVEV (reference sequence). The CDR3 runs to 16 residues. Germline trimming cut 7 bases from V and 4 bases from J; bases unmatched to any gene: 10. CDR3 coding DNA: TGTGCCAGCACTCCCGCCGGGACTAGCGGCTCAGATACGCAGTATTTT. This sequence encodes CASTPAGTSGSDTQYF.

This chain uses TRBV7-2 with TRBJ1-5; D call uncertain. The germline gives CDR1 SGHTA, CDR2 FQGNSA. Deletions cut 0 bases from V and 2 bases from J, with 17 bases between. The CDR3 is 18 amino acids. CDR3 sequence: CASSLAPGFSYGNQPQHF. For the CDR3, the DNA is TGTGCCAGCAGCTTAGCGCCTGGCTTCTCTTATGGCAATCAGCCCCAGCATTTT.

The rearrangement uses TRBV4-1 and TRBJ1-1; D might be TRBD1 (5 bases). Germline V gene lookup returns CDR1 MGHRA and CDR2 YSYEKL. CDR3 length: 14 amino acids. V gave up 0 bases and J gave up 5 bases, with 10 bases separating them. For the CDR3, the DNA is TGCGCCAGCAGCCAAGACAGGGTTGGTACTGAAGCTTTCTTT. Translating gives CASSQDRVGTEAFF.

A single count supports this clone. CDR3 residues: CASSLEQGDYGYTF. CDR3 bases: TGTGCCAGCAGCTTAGAACAGGGGGACTATGGCTACACCTTC. V and J are TRBV7-2 and TRBJ1-2, with 8 bases lining up with TRBD1. CDR3 size: 14 residues. V shed 1 base, J shed 3 bases, and the junction held 1 base outside the gene matches. Germline CDR1 reads SGHTA; CDR2 reads FQGNSA.

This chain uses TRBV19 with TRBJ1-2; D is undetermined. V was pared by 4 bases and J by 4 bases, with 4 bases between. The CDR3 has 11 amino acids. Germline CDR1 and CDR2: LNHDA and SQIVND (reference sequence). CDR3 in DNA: TGTGCCAGTAGTAGTATCTATGGCTACACCTTC. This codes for CASSSIYGYTF.

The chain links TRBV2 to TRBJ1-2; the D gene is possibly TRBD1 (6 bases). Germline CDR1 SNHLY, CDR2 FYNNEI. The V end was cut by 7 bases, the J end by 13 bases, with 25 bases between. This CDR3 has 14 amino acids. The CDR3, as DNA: TGTGCCAGCAATCCATCATGGACCGGGACACAGATCACCTTC. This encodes CASNPSWTGTQITF.

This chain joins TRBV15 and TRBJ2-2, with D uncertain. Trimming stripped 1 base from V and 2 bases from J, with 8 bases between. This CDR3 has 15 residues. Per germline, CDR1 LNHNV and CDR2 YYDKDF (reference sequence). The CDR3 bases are TGTGCCACCAGCAGAGTTCTACCCAACACCGGGGAGCTGTTTTTT. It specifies CATSRVLPNTGELFF. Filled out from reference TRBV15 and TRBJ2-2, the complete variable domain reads DAMVIQNPRYQVTQFGKPVTLSCSQTLNHNVMYWYQQKSSQAPKLLFHYYDKDFNNEADTPDNFQSRRPNTSFCFLDIRSPGLGDTAMYLCATSRVLPNTGELFFGEGSRLTVL.

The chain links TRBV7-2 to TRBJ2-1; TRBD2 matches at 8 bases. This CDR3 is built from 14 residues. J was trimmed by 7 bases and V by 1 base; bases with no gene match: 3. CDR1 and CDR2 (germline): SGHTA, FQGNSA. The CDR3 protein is CASSLGGLVNEQFF. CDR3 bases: TGTGCCAGCAGCTTAGGGGGACTAGTAAATGAGCAGTTCTTC.

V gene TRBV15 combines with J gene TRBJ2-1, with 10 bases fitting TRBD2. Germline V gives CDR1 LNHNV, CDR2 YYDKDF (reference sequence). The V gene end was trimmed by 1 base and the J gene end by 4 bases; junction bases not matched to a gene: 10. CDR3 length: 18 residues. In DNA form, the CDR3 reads TGTGCCACCAGCAGAGTTCTCGGCACTAGCGGGGCATACAATGAGCAGTTCTTC. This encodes CATSRVLGTSGAYNEQFF.

DNA of the CDR3: TGCGCCAGCAGTCAACCCACTAGCGGCGCTTCGTCCGGGGAGCTGTTTTTT. Translation: CASSQPTSGASSGELFF. This rearrangement joins TRBV5-1 to TRBJ2-2; 8 bases line up with TRBD2. The CDR3 spans 17 residues. In germline, CDR1 is SGHRS, CDR2 YFSETQ. Losses at the gene ends were 5 bases for V and 6 bases for J; bases not matched to a gene: 15.

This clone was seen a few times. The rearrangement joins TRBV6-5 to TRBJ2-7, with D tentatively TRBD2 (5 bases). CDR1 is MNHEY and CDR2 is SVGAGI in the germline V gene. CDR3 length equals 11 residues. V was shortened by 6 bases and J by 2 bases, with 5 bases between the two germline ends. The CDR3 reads CASSGAYEQYF. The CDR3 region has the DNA TGTGCCAGCAGCGGGGCCTACGAGCAGTACTTC.

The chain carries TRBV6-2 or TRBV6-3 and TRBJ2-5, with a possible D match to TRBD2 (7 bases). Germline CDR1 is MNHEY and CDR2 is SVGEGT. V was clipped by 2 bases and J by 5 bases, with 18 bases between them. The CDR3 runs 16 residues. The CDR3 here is CASSYEGGRGSETQYF. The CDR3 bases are TGTGCCAGCAGTTACGAGGGGGGGCGGGGTTCGGAGACCCAGTACTTC.

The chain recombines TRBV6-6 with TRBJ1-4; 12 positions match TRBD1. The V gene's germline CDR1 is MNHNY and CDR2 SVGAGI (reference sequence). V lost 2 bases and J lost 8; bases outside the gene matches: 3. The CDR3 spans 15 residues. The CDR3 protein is CASSYAGTGGEKLFF. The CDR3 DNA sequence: TGTGCCAGCAGTTACGCCGGGACAGGGGGCGAAAAACTGTTTTTT.

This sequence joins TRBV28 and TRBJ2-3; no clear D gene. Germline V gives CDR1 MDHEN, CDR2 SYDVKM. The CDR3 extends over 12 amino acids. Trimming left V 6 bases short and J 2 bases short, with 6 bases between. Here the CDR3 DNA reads TGTGCCAGCAGGGAGTCCACAGATACGCAGTATTTT. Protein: CASRESTDTQYF. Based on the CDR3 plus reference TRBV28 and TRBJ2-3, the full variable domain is DVKVTQSSRYLVKRTGEKVFLECVQDMDHENMFWYRQDPGLGLRLIYFSYDVKMKEKGDIPEGYSVSREKKERFSLILESASTNQTSMYLCASRESTDTQYFGPGTRLTVL.

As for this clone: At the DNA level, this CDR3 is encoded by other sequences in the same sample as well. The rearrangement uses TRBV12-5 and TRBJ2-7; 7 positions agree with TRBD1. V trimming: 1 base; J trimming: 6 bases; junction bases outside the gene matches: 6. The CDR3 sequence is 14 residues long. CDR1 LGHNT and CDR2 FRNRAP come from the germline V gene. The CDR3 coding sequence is TGTGCTAGTGGTTTGGCCTCGACAGGGATCGAGCAGTACTTC. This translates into CASGLASTGIEQYF. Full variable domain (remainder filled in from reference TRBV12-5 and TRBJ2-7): DARVTQTPRHKVTEMGQEVTMRCQPILGHNTVFWYRQTMMQGLELLAYFRNRAPLDDSGMPKDRFSAEMPDATLATLKIQPSEPRDSAVYFCASGLASTGIEQYFGPGTRLTVT.